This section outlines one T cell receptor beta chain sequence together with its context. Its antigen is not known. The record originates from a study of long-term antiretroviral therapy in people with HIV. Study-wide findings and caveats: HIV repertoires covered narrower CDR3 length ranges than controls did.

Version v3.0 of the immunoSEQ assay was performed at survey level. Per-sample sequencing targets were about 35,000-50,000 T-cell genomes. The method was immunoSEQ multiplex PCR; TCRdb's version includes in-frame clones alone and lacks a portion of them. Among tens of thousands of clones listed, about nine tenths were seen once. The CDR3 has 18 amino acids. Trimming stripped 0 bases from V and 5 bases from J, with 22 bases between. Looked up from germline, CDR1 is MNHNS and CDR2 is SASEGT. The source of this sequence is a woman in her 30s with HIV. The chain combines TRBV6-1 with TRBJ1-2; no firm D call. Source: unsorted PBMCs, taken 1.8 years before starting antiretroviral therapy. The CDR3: CASSEAPSPMTNYYGYTF. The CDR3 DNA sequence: TGTGCCAGCAGTGAAGCCCCTTCCCCCATGACGAATTATTATGGCTACACCTTC.